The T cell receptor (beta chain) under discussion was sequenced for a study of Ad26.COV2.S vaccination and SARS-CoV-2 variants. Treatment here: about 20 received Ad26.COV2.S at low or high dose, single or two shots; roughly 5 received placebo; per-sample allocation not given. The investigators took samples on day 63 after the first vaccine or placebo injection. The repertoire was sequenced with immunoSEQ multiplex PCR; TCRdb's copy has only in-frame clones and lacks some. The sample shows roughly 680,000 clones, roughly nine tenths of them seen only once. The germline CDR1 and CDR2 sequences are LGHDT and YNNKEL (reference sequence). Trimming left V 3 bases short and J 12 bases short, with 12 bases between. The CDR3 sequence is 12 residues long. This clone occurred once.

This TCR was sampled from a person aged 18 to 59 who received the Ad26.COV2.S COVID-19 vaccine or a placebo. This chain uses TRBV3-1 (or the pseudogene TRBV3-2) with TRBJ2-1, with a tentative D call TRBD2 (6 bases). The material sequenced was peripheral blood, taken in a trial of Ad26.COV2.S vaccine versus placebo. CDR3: CASSQGTLGQFF. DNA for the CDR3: TGTGCCAGCAGCCAGGGGACTCTCGGGCAGTTCTTC.